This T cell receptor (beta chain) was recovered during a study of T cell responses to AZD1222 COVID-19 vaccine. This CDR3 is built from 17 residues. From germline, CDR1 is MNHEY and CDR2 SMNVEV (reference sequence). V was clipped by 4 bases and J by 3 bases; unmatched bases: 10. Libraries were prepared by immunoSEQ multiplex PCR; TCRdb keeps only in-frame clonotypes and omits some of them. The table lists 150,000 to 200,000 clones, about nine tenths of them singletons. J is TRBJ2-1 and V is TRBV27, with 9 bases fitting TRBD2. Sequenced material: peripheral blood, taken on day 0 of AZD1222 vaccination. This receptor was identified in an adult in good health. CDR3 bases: TGTGCCAGCAGTTCCCGAAGAGCGGGAGGACTCTACAATGAGCAGTTCTTC. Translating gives CASSSRRAGGLYNEQFF.